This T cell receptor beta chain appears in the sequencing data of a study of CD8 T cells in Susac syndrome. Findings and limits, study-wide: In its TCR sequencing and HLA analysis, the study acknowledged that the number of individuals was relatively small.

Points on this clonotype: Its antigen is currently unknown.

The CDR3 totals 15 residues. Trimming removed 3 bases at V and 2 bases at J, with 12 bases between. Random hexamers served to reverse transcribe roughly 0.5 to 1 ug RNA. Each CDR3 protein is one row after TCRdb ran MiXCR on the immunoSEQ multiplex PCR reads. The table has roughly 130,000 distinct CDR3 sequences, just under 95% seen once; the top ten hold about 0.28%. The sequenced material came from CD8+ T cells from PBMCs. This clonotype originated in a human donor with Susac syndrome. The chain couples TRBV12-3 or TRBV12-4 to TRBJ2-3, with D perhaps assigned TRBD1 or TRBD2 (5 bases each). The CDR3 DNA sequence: TGTGCCAGCAGTTTCGGGGCGTTAGACACAGATACGCAGTATTTT. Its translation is CASSFGALDTDTQYF.